This TCR beta chain stems from a study of T cell responses to AZD1222 COVID-19 vaccine. Findings and limits, study-wide: A mostly white British donor set with more females was recruited, and clonal diversity was possibly underestimated.

Notes on this clone: Antigen unknown.

Using immunoSEQ multiplex PCR, the repertoire was profiled, and TCRdb retains in-frame clones only, with some absent. The table has some 200,000 clones, roughly 92% seen once; the top ten hold roughly 10%. The receptor's source is an adult in good health. The source material was peripheral blood, sampled on day 0 of AZD1222 vaccination.

Here the CDR3 reads CASSLEGPDNEQFF. The CDR3 DNA is TGTGCCAGCAGCTTAGAGGGTCCAGACAATGAGCAGTTCTTC. This chain connects TRBV11-3 to TRBJ2-1; unclear D gene. V lost 0 bases and J 5 bases, leaving 8 bases between the germline ends. The length of the CDR3 is 14 residues. CDR1 is SGHNT, CDR2 YENEEA, per germline.